Listed here are 31 T cell receptor beta chains from one sample, sequenced in a study of cytomegalovirus exposure and HLA in healthy donors. TCRdb's table, derived via immunoSEQ multiplex PCR, lists solely in-frame clones and lacks some. The sample lists approximately 82,000 clones, 90% to 95% seen once, with roughly 0.75% in the top ten. Sequenced sample: PBMCs. Every receptor here comes from a woman aged 18-29 years in good health and CMV-seronegative.

V and J are TRBV27 and TRBJ1-2; 7 nucleotides line up with TRBD1. The germline gives CDR1 MNHEY, CDR2 SMNVEV (reference sequence). This CDR3 has 15 amino acids. V lost 5 bases to trimming and J lost 3 bases; unmatched junction nucleotides: 9. The CDR3 reads CASSNRGFPDYGYTF. In DNA, the CDR3 is TGTGCCAGCAGTAACAGGGGATTTCCGGACTATGGCTACACCTTC.

This clone has a handful of counts. V is TRBV11-2 and J is TRBJ1-6; tentative D call: TRBD1 (5 bases). Trimming took 0 bases from V and 7 from J, leaving 10 bases between them. The germline gives CDR1 SGHAT, CDR2 FQNNGV. This CDR3 region has 15 residues. CDR3 bases: TGTGCCAGCAGCTTAGATCGGGGGGAAAATTCACCCCTCCACTTT. Translation: CASSLDRGENSPLHF.

V gene TRBV6-5 combines with J gene TRBJ2-7; the D is unclear. Germline CDR1 is MNHEY and CDR2 is SVGAGI. The CDR3 spans 15 residues. The V end was cut by 4 bases, the J end by 2 bases, with 15 bases between. The CDR3 coding sequence is TGTGCCAGCAGTTCTCCTATGGTCCTAGCCTACGAGCAGTACTTC. Protein: CASSSPMVLAYEQYF.

The chain couples TRBV5-1 to TRBJ1-2, with D unclear. Trimming pared 0 bases from V and 2 bases from J, leaving 11 bases between. Germline CDR1 and CDR2: SGHRS and YFSETQ. This CDR3 contains 15 residues. The CDR3, as DNA: TGCGCCAGCAGCTTGGCCACAGATCCAAACTATGGCTACACCTTC. It specifies CASSLATDPNYGYTF.

V and J are TRBV29-1 and TRBJ1-3, with 7 bases matching TRBD1. The CDR3 length is 13 residues. CDR1 SQVTM and CDR2 ANQGSEA come from the germline V gene. The ends lost 5 bases at V and 2 bases at J; junction bases unmatched: 3. The CDR3 DNA sequence: TGCAGCGTTCGTCAGGGGGCTGGAAACACCATATATTTT. Translated, it gives CSVRQGAGNTIYF.

This clone was seen once. The genes are TRBV5-8 and TRBJ1-5; 8 nucleotides match TRBD1. CDR1 SGHTS and CDR2 YDEGEE come from the germline V gene. The CDR3 extends over 14 amino acids. J gave up 6 bases and V 4 bases, and 6 bases lay outside the gene matches. CDR3 bases: TGTGCCAGCAGCCTTCGGACAGGGAGTCAGCCCCAGCATTTT. Its protein product is CASSLRTGSQPQHF.

The V call is TRBV4-1, the J call TRBJ2-7; D uncertain. V was clipped by 0 bases and J by 1 base, with 10 bases between them. Per the germline V gene, CDR1 is MGHRA and CDR2 is YSYEKL. This CDR3 contains 15 residues. The CDR3, as DNA: TGCGCCAGCAGCCAAGATCGTTGGGCGTCCTACGAGCAGTACTTC. Translating it yields CASSQDRWASYEQYF.

This chain links TRBV6-5 with TRBJ1-3; D possibly corresponds to TRBD1 (5 bases). The CDR3 covers 14 residues. The germline CDR1 and CDR2 sequences are MNHEY and SVGAGI. Trimming stripped 5 bases from V and 0 bases from J, with 8 bases between. DNA of the CDR3: TGTGCCAGCAGTCCTACAGGCTCTGGAAACACCATATATTTT. Encoded protein: CASSPTGSGNTIYF.

The V call is TRBV4-1, the J call TRBJ1-2; D possibly corresponds to TRBD1 (6 bases). The CDR3 is 16 amino acids. Germline V gives CDR1 MGHRA, CDR2 YSYEKL. The V end lost 5 bases, the J end lost 8 bases, and 24 bases lay between the germline ends. CDR3 sequence reads: CASSFRPGSGVEGYTF. The CDR3 DNA reads TGCGCCAGCAGCTTTCGACCGGGCTCAGGGGTTGAGGGCTACACCTTC.

The chain has TRBV19 and TRBJ2-6, with D tentatively TRBD1 (5 bases). The CDR3 loop spans 16 amino acids. Trimming took 6 bases from V and 0 from J, leaving 12 bases between them. Germline values: CDR1 LNHDA, CDR2 SQIVND (reference sequence). This chain's CDR3 is CASSIQAISGANVLTF. As DNA, the CDR3 is TGTGCCAGTAGCATACAGGCAATCTCTGGGGCCAACGTCCTGACTTTC.

The chain employs TRBV6-5 and TRBJ1-1; 8 positions agree with TRBD1. Germline CDR1 reads MNHEY; CDR2 reads SVGAGI. The CDR3 extends over 15 amino acids. V trimming: 5 bases; J trimming: 4 bases; junction bases outside the gene matches: 9. This CDR3 is CASSPGDRYSTEAFF. Written as DNA, the CDR3 is TGTGCCAGCAGTCCCGGGGACAGGTATAGCACTGAAGCTTTCTTT.

This clone has a single count. This sequence joins TRBV13 and TRBJ2-7; D perhaps matches TRBD2 (6 bases). Deletions cut 5 bases from V and 2 bases from J, with 13 bases between. CDR3 length: 14 residues. Per germline, CDR1 PRHDT and CDR2 FYEKMQ (reference sequence). The DNA of the CDR3 is TGTGCCAGCAGCAAGCGCGGGATTACCTACGAGCAGTACTTC. This codes for CASSKRGITYEQYF. Combining the CDR3 with reference TRBV13 and TRBJ2-7 gives the whole variable domain AAGVIQSPRHLIKEKRETATLKCYPIPRHDTVYWYQQGPGQDPQFLISFYEKMQSDKGSIPDRFSAQQFSDYHSELNMSSLELGDSALYFCASSKRGITYEQYFGPGTRLTVT.

This chain connects TRBV6-5 to TRBJ1-1, with D uncertain. CDR3 length: 15 amino acids. V was shortened by 0 bases and J by 3 bases, with 11 bases between the two germline ends. Germline CDR1 MNHEY, CDR2 SVGAGI. CDR3 in amino acids: CASSYSGVLDTEAFF. The CDR3 bases are TGTGCCAGCAGTTACTCGGGAGTTCTGGACACTGAAGCTTTCTTT.

The rearrangement joins TRBV5-4 to TRBJ2-5, with 7 nucleotides matching TRBD2. The CDR3 length is 16 residues. Germline V CDR1 and CDR2: SGHNT, YYREEE (reference sequence). V lost 0 bases and J lost 7; bases outside the gene matches: 12. This CDR3 is CASSLESTGGLGTQYF. In nucleotides, the CDR3 is TGTGCCAGCAGCTTGGAGTCCACGGGGGGTCTGGGGACCCAGTACTTC.

This chain connects TRBV18 to TRBJ2-2; 10 positions agree with TRBD2. The CDR3 spans 16 residues. The trim removed 1 base at V and 2 bases at J, leaving 1 base unmatched. Germline V gene data show CDR1 as KGHSH and CDR2 as LQKENI. As DNA, the CDR3 is TGTGCCAGCTCACCACGGACTAGCGGAAACACCGGGGAGCTGTTTTTT. Translated, it gives CASSPRTSGNTGELFF.

The chain links TRBV19 to TRBJ2-7, with 10 nucleotides matching TRBD2. The CDR3 loop spans 13 amino acids. CDR1 and CDR2 from the germline V gene are LNHDA and SQIVND (reference sequence). V was pared by 10 bases and J by 3 bases, with 6 bases of the junction left unmatched. The CDR3 coding sequence is TGTGCCACCGGTAGCGGGAGGAACTACGAGCAGTACTTC. Translation gives CATGSGRNYEQYF.

A remark on this clone: Other DNA sequences in the same sample also yield this CDR3. This chain uses TRBV28 with TRBJ1-5, with D maybe TRBD1 (6 bases). CDR1 is MDHEN, CDR2 SYDVKM, per germline. CDR3 length equals 15 residues. V shed 3 bases and J shed 5 bases, with 14 bases lying between them. The CDR3 spells CASSLGGQGDQPQHF. As DNA, the CDR3 is TGTGCCAGCAGTTTGGGGGGGCAGGGTGATCAGCCCCAGCATTTT.

This clone was counted a single time. The chain recombines TRBV5-6 with TRBJ2-7; D is perhaps TRBD1 (6 bases). Germline V gene data show CDR1 as SGHDT and CDR2 as YYEEEE. The CDR3 totals 14 residues. Trimming took off 2 bases at V and 5 bases at J, with 14 bases between the two ends. In DNA, the CDR3 is TGTGCCAGCAGCTTTGGGGACAAAGGCAACGAGCAGTACTTC. It is translated as CASSFGDKGNEQYF.

V and J are TRBV7-2 and TRBJ2-5; D is ambiguous. The germline V and J ends were trimmed by 0 bases and 1 base, with 3 bases remaining between them. The CDR3 loop spans 13 amino acids. CDR1 and CDR2 (germline): SGHTA, FQGNSA. The DNA of the CDR3 is TGTGCCAGCAGCTTAGCCTTCCAAGAGACCCAGTACTTC. Its translation is CASSLAFQETQYF.

In this sample, this clone turned up once. The rearrangement links TRBV18 to TRBJ2-6; maybe TRBD1 (6 bases). This CDR3 is 17 amino acids long. The germline V gene has CDR1 KGHSH and CDR2 LQKENI. The V gene lost 1 base and the J gene lost 0 bases, with 10 bases spanning the gap. CDR3 DNA: TGTGCCAGCTCACCACAGGGACAATACTCTGGGGCCAACGTCCTGACTTTC. Its protein product is CASSPQGQYSGANVLTF.

The rearrangement joins TRBV19 to TRBJ2-1, with D perhaps matching TRBD2 (6 bases). V lost 7 bases and J 0 bases, leaving 16 bases between the germline ends. Germline V gene data show CDR1 as LNHDA and CDR2 as SQIVND (reference sequence). CDR3 length: 16 amino acids. The DNA of the CDR3 is TGTGCCAGTACCATAGGGACTGCTGCCTCCTACAATGAGCAGTTCTTC. Its translation is CASTIGTAASYNEQFF.

A single count supports this clone. J is TRBJ2-2 and V is TRBV28; possible D gene TRBD1, 6 bases. V lost 6 bases to trimming and J lost 5 bases, with 10 bases between them. The CDR3 is 13 residues long. Germline CDR1 reads MDHEN; CDR2 reads SYDVKM. The CDR3 spells CASSLQGTGELFF. In DNA form, the CDR3 reads TGTGCCAGCAGCTTACAGGGAACCGGGGAGCTGTTTTTT.

CDR3 in amino acids: CASSRGLARNTGELFF. CDR3 nucleotide sequence: TGTGCCAGCAGCCGAGGACTAGCGCGTAACACCGGGGAGCTGTTTTTT. The J gene is TRBJ2-2, the V gene TRBV7-9; 9 positions match TRBD2. There are 16 residues in the CDR3. From germline, CDR1 is SEHNR and CDR2 FQNEAQ (reference sequence). V trimming: 5 bases; J trimming: 2 bases; junction bases outside the gene matches: 6.

For the CDR3, the DNA is TGTGCCAGCAGTTTAAATAGCGGGAGATACACCGGGGAGCTGTTTTTT. Amino acid sequence: CASSLNSGRYTGELFF. V and J are TRBV28 and TRBJ2-2, with 9 nucleotides matching TRBD2. This CDR3 is built from 16 residues. V gave up 2 bases and J gave up 3 bases; unmatched junction bases: 4. Germline CDR1 reads MDHEN; CDR2 reads SYDVKM.

V and J are TRBV9 and TRBJ1-4; the match to TRBD1 covers 11 bases. The CDR3 consists of 16 residues. The V and J ends lost 2 bases and 4 bases, in that order; junction bases with no gene match: 4. In germline, CDR1 is SGDLS, CDR2 YYNGEE. CDR3 nucleotides: TGTGCCAGCAGCGTGAAGGGGACAGGGGGTAATGAAAAACTGTTTTTT. It codes for CASSVKGTGGNEKLFF.

This clone was seen more than once but under ten times. The chain uses TRBV19 and TRBJ2-5, with TRBD2 matching 8 bases. Looked up from germline, CDR1 is LNHDA and CDR2 is SQIVND (reference sequence). Trimming cost V 5 bases and J 1 base; bases outside gene matches: 9. This CDR3 region has 16 residues. The DNA of the CDR3 is TGTGCCAGTAGTGCCCGACTAGCGTTTTTCCAAGAGACCCAGTACTTC. Translation: CASSARLAFFQETQYF.

This chain joins TRBV2 and TRBJ2-7, with 8 nucleotides matching TRBD2. Germline V lookup: CDR1 SNHLY, CDR2 FYNNEI. This CDR3 region has 14 residues. The J segment lost 6 bases and the V segment lost 6 bases, leaving 10 bases of the junction unmatched. The CDR3: CASSDRGGAFEQYF. The CDR3 bases are TGTGCCAGCAGCGATCGGGGGGGCGCGTTCGAGCAGTACTTC.

This chain links TRBV2 with TRBJ2-3; tentative D call: TRBD2 (7 bases). The CDR3 has 14 amino acids. Germline values: CDR1 SNHLY, CDR2 FYNNEI. V gave up 8 bases and J gave up 0 bases, with 12 bases separating them. CDR3 sequence (DNA): TGTGCCAGCGAGGGGGGGGAGAGCACAGATACGCAGTATTTT. Protein product: CASEGGESTDTQYF.

The chain links TRBV18 to TRBJ1-1, with D possibly being TRBD1 (5 bases). In germline, CDR1 is KGHSH, CDR2 LQKENI. This CDR3 has 16 amino acids. V was cut by 9 bases and J by 1 base, with 21 bases left in between. In nucleotides, the CDR3 is TGTGCCAGTCTTGTCAGACAGCAAGACACGAACACTGAAGCTTTCTTT. It encodes CASLVRQQDTNTEAFF.

The chain carries TRBV7-9 and TRBJ2-5; TRBD2 matches at 7 bases. The germline V gene has CDR1 SEHNR and CDR2 FQNEAQ (reference sequence). After removal of 0 bases from V and 1 base from J, the junction contained 5 bases not matched to a gene. The CDR3 spans 16 residues. The CDR3 loop is CASSLASGRFQETQYF. The CDR3 bases are TGTGCCAGCAGCTTAGCTAGCGGGCGTTTCCAAGAGACCCAGTACTTC.

The chain links TRBV5-1 to TRBJ1-2; TRBD1 is a possible D gene (5 bases). This CDR3 contains 15 residues. Germline V gene lookup returns CDR1 SGHRS and CDR2 YFSETQ. Trimming removed 4 bases from V and 3 bases from J, with 16 bases in between. The CDR3: CASSVTVGVDYGYTF. The CDR3 DNA sequence: TGCGCCAGCAGCGTCACAGTAGGGGTAGACTATGGCTACACCTTC.